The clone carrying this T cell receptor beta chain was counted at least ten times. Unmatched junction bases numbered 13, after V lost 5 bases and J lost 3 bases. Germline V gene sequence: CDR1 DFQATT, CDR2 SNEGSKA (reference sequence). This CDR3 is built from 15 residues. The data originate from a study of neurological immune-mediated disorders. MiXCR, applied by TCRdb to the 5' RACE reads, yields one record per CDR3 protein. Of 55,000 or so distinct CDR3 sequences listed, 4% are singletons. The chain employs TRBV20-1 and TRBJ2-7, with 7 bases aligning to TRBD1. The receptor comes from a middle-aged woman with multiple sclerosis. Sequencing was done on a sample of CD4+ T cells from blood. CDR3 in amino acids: CSALAGTGVRYEQYF. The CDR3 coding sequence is TGCAGTGCTCTTGCCGGAACAGGGGTACGCTACGAGCAGTACTTC.